Given below is one T cell receptor (beta chain) in context. Antigen: not known. The entry originates in a study of cytomegalovirus exposure and HLA in healthy donors. For the study at large: The 120 or so validation repertoires were reported in a later analysis to have been generated on the same platform as the roughly 670 first-cohort repertoires. General observations from the study: Cytomegalovirus association was assigned to around 150 TCR beta chains. Per published reports, the classifier diagnosed cytomegalovirus status with high specificity and sensitivity.

The donors were members of the validation cohort comprising 100 to 150 subjects, separate from the approximately 670-subject first cohort. Only in-frame clones appear in the TCRdb table, and some are missing; sequencing was by immunoSEQ multiplex PCR. The profile covers 120,000 or so clones, with more than 75% appearing a single time and about 2% taken by the ten largest. CDR3 length: 14 amino acids. Per germline, CDR1 SEHNR and CDR2 FQNEAQ (reference sequence). Germline trimming cut 1 base from V and 6 bases from J; bases unmatched to any gene: 5. Sequencing input: PBMCs. This TCR derives from a young woman in good health and CMV-seronegative. V and J are TRBV7-9 and TRBJ1-2; 7 bases align to TRBD1. The CDR3 loop reads CASSLGRQGNGYTF. The DNA for the CDR3 is TGTGCCAGCAGCTTAGGGCGACAGGGAAATGGCTACACCTTC.